The source of this T cell receptor (beta chain) is a study of control samples from healthy donors and cancer patients. Sequenced by immunoSEQ multiplex PCR; TCRdb stores in-frame clones only, minus some. The table lists just under 75,000 clones, about 88% of them singletons. CDR3 length: 14 residues. V was pared by 1 base and J by 4 bases, with 0 bases of the junction left unmatched. Germline CDR1 MDHEN, CDR2 SYDVKM. The chain recombines TRBV28 with TRBJ2-2; 7 nucleotides match TRBD1. The sequenced material came from blood. This sequence was found in a woman in her forties or fifties in good health. The CDR3 nucleotides are TGTGCCAGCAGTTTATACAGGGGCACCGGGGAGCTGTTTTTT. Residues: CASSLYRGTGELFF.